This TCR beta chain was sequenced in a study of blood T cell repertoires in COVID-19. Study processing details: Reference gene primer amplification yielded estimated nucleated cell counts. The data were produced by immunoSEQ multiplex PCR, yet TCRdb's version contains in-frame clones alone and is incomplete. V and J calls and clone size are as listed in that table; D and trimming were resolved from the DNA. The data contain some 39,000 clones, 90% of them singletons. Germline lookup yields CDR1 SGHNT and CDR2 YYREEE (reference sequence). V was clipped by 8 bases and J by 1 base, with 9 bases between them. The CDR3 is 12 amino acids.

The chain uses TRBV5-4 and TRBJ2-5; no definite D call. The sequenced sample consisted of peripheral blood. The sequence derives from a human donor in a cohort sampled during active COVID-19. The CDR3 nucleotides read TGTGCCAGTGGCGGATCCCAAGAGACCCAGTACTTC. It codes for CASGGSQETQYF.